This T cell receptor beta chain appears in the sequencing data of a study of OX40 agonist ivuxolimab in advanced cancers. General observations from the study: The study found that CD8+ T cells averaged more expanded clones than CD4+. Partial responders treated at 0.1-3.0 mg/kg exhibited clonal expansion among the lowest measured.

Trimming took 4 bases from V and 2 from J, leaving 15 bases between them. The CDR3 extends over 16 amino acids. Germline assignment: CDR1 SGHDN and CDR2 FVKESK. This table comes from immunoSEQ multiplex PCR, and its TCRdb copy is limited to in-frame clones, with some not included. This sample has some 20,000 clones, with 84% found just once. This clone was seen just once. Its cognate antigen is unknown. This clonotype originated in an adult with an advanced solid tumor such as melanoma, head and neck, liver or kidney cancer. Sequencing used CD4+ or CD8+ T cells sorted from blood, obtained in a trial of the OX40 agonist ivuxolimab. This chain joins TRBV14 and TRBJ1-3, with D unclear. DNA of the CDR3: TGTGCCAGCAGCCGCCAAGACCGCTCAGCTGGAAACACCATATATTTT. Translation: CASSRQDRSAGNTIYF.